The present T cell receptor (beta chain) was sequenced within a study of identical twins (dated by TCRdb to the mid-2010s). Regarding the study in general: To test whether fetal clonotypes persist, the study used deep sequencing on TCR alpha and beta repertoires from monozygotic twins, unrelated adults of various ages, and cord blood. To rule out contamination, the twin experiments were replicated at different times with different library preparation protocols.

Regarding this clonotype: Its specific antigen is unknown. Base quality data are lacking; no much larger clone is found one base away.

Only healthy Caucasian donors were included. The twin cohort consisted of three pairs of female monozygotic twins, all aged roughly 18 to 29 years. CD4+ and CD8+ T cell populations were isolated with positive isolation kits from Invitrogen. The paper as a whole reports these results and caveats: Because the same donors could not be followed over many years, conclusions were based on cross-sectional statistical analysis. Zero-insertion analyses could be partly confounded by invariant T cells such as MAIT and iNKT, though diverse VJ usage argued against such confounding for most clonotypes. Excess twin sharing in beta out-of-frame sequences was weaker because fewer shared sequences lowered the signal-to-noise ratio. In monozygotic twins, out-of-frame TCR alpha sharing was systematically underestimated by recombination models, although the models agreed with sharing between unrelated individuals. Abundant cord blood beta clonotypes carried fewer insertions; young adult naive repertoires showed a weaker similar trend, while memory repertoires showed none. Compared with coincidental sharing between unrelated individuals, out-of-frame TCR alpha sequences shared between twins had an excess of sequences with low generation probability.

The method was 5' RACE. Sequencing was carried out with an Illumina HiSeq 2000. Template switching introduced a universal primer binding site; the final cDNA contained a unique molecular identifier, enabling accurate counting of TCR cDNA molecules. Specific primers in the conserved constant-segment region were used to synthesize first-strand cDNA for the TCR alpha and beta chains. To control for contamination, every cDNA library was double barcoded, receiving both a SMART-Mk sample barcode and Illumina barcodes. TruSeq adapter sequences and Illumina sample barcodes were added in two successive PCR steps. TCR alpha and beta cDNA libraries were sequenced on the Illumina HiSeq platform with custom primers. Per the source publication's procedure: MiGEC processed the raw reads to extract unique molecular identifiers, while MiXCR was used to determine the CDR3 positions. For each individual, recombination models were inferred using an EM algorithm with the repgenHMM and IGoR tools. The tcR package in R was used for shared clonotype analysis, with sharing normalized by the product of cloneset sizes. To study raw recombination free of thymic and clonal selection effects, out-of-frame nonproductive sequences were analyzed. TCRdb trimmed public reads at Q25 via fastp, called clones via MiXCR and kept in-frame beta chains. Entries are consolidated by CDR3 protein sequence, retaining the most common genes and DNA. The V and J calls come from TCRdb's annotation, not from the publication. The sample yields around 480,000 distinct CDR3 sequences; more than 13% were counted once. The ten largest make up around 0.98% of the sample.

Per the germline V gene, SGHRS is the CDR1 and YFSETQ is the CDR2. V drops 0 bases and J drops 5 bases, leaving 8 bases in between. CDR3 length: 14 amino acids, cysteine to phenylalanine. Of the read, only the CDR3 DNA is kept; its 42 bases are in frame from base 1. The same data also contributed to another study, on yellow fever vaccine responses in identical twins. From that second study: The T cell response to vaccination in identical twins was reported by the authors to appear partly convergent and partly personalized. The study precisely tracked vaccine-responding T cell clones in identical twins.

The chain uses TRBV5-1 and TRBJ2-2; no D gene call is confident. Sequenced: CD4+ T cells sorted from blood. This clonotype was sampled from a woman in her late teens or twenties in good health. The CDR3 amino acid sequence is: CASSLEEWTGELFF. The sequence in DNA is TGCGCCAGCAGCTTGGAGGAGTGGACCGGGGAGCTGTTTTTT. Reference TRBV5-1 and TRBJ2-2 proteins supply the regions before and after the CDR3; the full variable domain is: KAGVTQTPRYLIKTRGQQVTLSCSPISGHRSVSWYQQTPGQGLQFLFEYFSETQRNKGNFPGRFSGRQFSNSRSEMNVSTLELGDSALYLCASSLEEWTGELFFGEGSRLTVL.